This passage covers 12 T cell receptor beta chains from one sample sequenced in a study of blood T cell repertoires in COVID-19. Sequencing used immunoSEQ multiplex PCR; TCRdb keeps in-frame clones, though not all of them. The table records about 54,000 clones, approximately 84% of them present only once. The sequencing input was peripheral blood. The receptors were sampled from a human donor in a cohort sampled during active COVID-19.

CDR3 residues: CASSLASGNQPQHF. CDR3 in DNA: TGTGCCAGCAGCTTAGCCTCCGGTAATCAGCCCCAGCATTTT. J is TRBJ1-5 and V is TRBV7-9; D gene ambiguous. Trimming pared 0 bases from V and 4 bases from J, leaving 7 bases between. The germline CDR1 and CDR2 sequences are SEHNR and FQNEAQ (reference sequence). The CDR3 length is 14 residues.

As concerns this clone: Other DNA sequences in the same sample also yield this CDR3. This chain connects TRBV6-6 to TRBJ1-2; TRBD1 is a possible D gene (5 bases). In germline, CDR1 is MNHNY, CDR2 SVGAGI (reference sequence). V lost 9 bases, J lost 4 bases, and 21 bases lay in between. The CDR3 has 15 residues. Here the CDR3 DNA reads TGTGCCAGTACACAAAGGGGAGGGACCCTCTATGGCTACACCTTC. Amino acid sequence: CASTQRGGTLYGYTF.

The V gene is TRBV3-1 (or the pseudogene TRBV3-2), the J gene TRBJ2-7, with D possibly being TRBD1 (6 bases). This CDR3 is 16 amino acids long. Germline loops: CDR1 LGHDT, CDR2 YNNKEL (reference sequence). The V end was cut by 1 base, the J end by 5 bases, with 18 bases between. The CDR3 protein is CASSQGVFTGIDEQYF. In DNA, the CDR3 is TGTGCCAGCAGCCAAGGAGTCTTCACAGGGATCGACGAGCAGTACTTC.

The chain couples TRBV5-1 to TRBJ2-7, with 10 bases matching TRBD1. The CDR3 has 16 residues. V was pared by 3 bases and J by 4 bases, with 10 bases of the junction left unmatched. Germline V gene sequence: CDR1 SGHRS, CDR2 YFSETQ. Here the CDR3 reads CASSSNPGQGWYEQYF. As DNA, the CDR3 is TGCGCCAGCAGCTCGAACCCGGGACAGGGGTGGTACGAGCAGTACTTC.

This clone was found once. V is TRBV5-4 and J is TRBJ2-1, with D possibly TRBD2 on 6 matching bases. This CDR3 region has 16 residues. Germline values: CDR1 SGHNT, CDR2 YYREEE (reference sequence). V lost 0 bases to trimming and J lost 4 bases, with 14 bases between them. CDR3 protein: CASSLGPSVGYNEQFF. Here the CDR3 DNA reads TGTGCCAGCAGCTTGGGCCCTAGCGTTGGGTACAATGAGCAGTTCTTC.

The chain couples TRBV18 to TRBJ1-2; D is unresolved. There are 13 residues in the CDR3. CDR1 and CDR2 (germline): KGHSH, LQKENI. V was trimmed by 3 bases and J by 1 base, leaving 6 bases between them. As DNA, the CDR3 is TGTGCCAGCTCACCTGGAGATAACTATGGCTACACCTTC. Amino acid sequence: CASSPGDNYGYTF.

J is TRBJ2-5 and V is TRBV19; D may be TRBD1 (6 bases). The CDR3 length is 14 residues. V lost 4 bases and J lost 2, with 11 bases in between. Germline V gene lookup returns CDR1 LNHDA and CDR2 SQIVND (reference sequence). The CDR3 spells CASSRSGQQETQYF. The CDR3 DNA is TGTGCCAGTAGTAGATCGGGACAACAAGAGACCCAGTACTTC.

The gene calls are TRBV7-2 and TRBJ2-7, with D possibly being TRBD1 (6 bases). The V and J ends lost 4 bases and 5 bases respectively, with 15 bases between them. The length of the CDR3 is 14 residues. CDR1 and CDR2 from the germline V gene are SGHTA and FQGNSA. Here the CDR3 DNA reads TGTGCCAGCAGCTATGATCAGGGGACACACGAGCAGTACTTC. Amino acid sequence: CASSYDQGTHEQYF.

The rearrangement joins TRBV28 to TRBJ1-5, with D tentatively TRBD1 (5 bases). The CDR3 has 14 amino acids. Per germline, CDR1 MDHEN and CDR2 SYDVKM. The ends were cut back, 1 base at V and 5 bases at J, with 9 bases in the middle. The CDR3 reads CASSLSRADQPQHF. CDR3 DNA sequence: TGTGCCAGCAGTTTATCCAGGGCGGATCAGCCCCAGCATTTT. The variable domain in full, with the rest retrieved from reference TRBV28 and TRBJ1-5, is DVKVTQSSRYLVKRTGEKVFLECVQDMDHENMFWYRQDPGLGLRLIYFSYDVKMKEKGDIPEGYSVSREKKERFSLILESASTNQTSMYLCASSLSRADQPQHFGDGTRLSIL.

This chain connects TRBV6-6 to TRBJ1-1, with 7 nucleotides matching TRBD1. Germline trimming cut 3 bases from V and 6 bases from J; bases unmatched to any gene: 1. The CDR3 totals 12 residues. Germline CDR1 reads MNHNY; CDR2 reads SVGAGI (reference sequence). The CDR3 is CASSYQGAEAFF. The CDR3 DNA is TGTGCCAGCAGTTATCAGGGGGCTGAAGCTTTCTTT.

The V call is TRBV7-3, the J call TRBJ2-1; maybe TRBD1 (6 bases). CDR1 and CDR2 from the germline V gene are SGHTA and FQGTGA. Trimming left V 1 base short and J 9 bases short, with 16 bases between. The CDR3 totals 15 residues. This CDR3 is CASSLSGSGAGEQFF. CDR3 sequence (DNA): TGTGCCAGCAGCTTAAGTGGGTCAGGGGCGGGTGAGCAGTTCTTC. Looking up the rest from reference TRBV7-3 and TRBJ2-1 gives the full variable domain: GAGVSQTPSNKVTEKGKYVELRCDPISGHTALYWYRQSLGQGPEFLIYFQGTGAADDSGLPNDRFFAVRPEGSVSTLKIQRTERGDSAVYLCASSLSGSGAGEQFFGPGTRLTVL.

This chain connects TRBV6-5 to TRBJ2-3; TRBD1 agrees at 7 bases. The J segment lost 11 bases and the V segment lost 0 bases, leaving 8 bases of the junction unmatched. Germline V gene data show CDR1 as MNHEY and CDR2 as SVGAGI. The CDR3 is 14 amino acids. In DNA form, the CDR3 reads TGTGCCAGCAGTTACTCGGGGCGCACAGGGGTGCAGTATTTT. Amino acid sequence: CASSYSGRTGVQYF.